This entry concerns a single TCR beta chain. This record comes from a study of shared clonotypes between healthy human individuals. On the study more broadly: Three plates each covered CD4 naive and memory; CD8 naive two, CD8 memory one.

Original data processing: Junction-only sequences produced by ImmunoSEQ had no quality scores, so filtering differed. The repertoire was sequenced with immunoSEQ multiplex PCR; TCRdb's copy has only in-frame clones and lacks some. Clone size and V and J calls were adopted from that table, with D and trimming inferred from the DNA. The table records under 650,000 clones, 90% to 96% of them present only once. Naive CD45RA+ and memory CD45RA-negative subsets were split from CD4+ cells. The CDR3 sequence is 16 residues long. The sequence was collected from a woman aged 25 to 39 in good health. The V gene is TRBV21-1, the J gene TRBJ1-5; the table names TRBD1, a call not compared with the DNA. TRBV21-1 is a known pseudogene. Sequences were obtained from naive CD4+ T cells sorted from blood. Subset reported: CD45RA+ positively selected. The CDR3 region has the DNA TGTGCCAGCAGCAAAGGGCAGGGGTACGTCGATCAGCCCCAGCATTTT. It translates to CASSKGQGYVDQPQHF.